What follows are 27 T cell receptor beta chains derived from one specimen sequenced in a study of OX40 agonist ivuxolimab in advanced cancers. TCRdb's copy holds only in-frame clones and misses some; the assay was immunoSEQ multiplex PCR. This sample has about 60,000 clones, with 86% found just once. This specimen was CD4+ or CD8+ T cells sorted from blood, taken in a trial of the OX40 agonist ivuxolimab. The receptors stem from an adult with an advanced solid tumor such as melanoma, head and neck, liver or kidney cancer.

V is TRBV5-1 and J is TRBJ2-3; 7 nucleotides align to TRBD1. The germline gives CDR1 SGHRS, CDR2 YFSETQ. The trim removed 4 bases at V and 5 bases at J, leaving 7 bases unmatched. This CDR3 is 14 amino acids long. For the CDR3, the DNA is TGCGCCAGCAGCCTATACAGGGGTGGAGATACGCAGTATTTT. Translating it yields CASSLYRGGDTQYF.

The chain couples TRBV6-1 to TRBJ1-1, with D unclear. This CDR3 is built from 14 residues. Germline CDR1 reads MNHNS; CDR2 reads SASEGT. Trimming stripped 7 bases from V and 1 base from J, with 13 bases between. CDR3 coding DNA: TGTGCCAGCAATAGGGTCTTGACGAACACTGAAGCTTTCTTT. As protein: CASNRVLTNTEAFF.

This rearrangement joins TRBV6-1 to TRBJ1-2; no clear D gene. The V and J ends lost 1 base and 0 bases respectively, with 15 bases between them. The germline gives CDR1 MNHNS, CDR2 SASEGT. This CDR3 is built from 17 residues. DNA for the CDR3: TGTGCCAGCAGTGAAGGGGCCCGGGCGGACGCTAACTATGGCTACACCTTC. It translates to CASSEGARADANYGYTF.

The chain is built from TRBV11-2 and TRBJ1-6; TRBD1 might be the D (5 bases). V gave up 5 bases and J gave up 10 bases, with 15 bases separating them. Per germline, CDR1 SGHAT and CDR2 FQNNGV. CDR3 length equals 14 residues. The CDR3 spells CASSRRSGGSPLHF. In DNA, the CDR3 is TGTGCCAGCAGCCGGAGGTCCGGGGGATCACCCCTCCACTTT.

The chain's CDR3 is CASRRTDYSNQPQHF. The CDR3 DNA reads as TGTGCCAGCAGGAGGACAGACTATAGCAATCAGCCCCAGCATTTT. The V and J genes are TRBV2 and TRBJ1-5, with D possibly TRBD1 on 6 matching bases. V lost 6 bases and J 0 bases, leaving 12 bases between the germline ends. The CDR3 spans 15 residues. The germline CDR1 and CDR2 sequences are SNHLY and FYNNEI.

J is TRBJ2-7 and V is TRBV7-9; D is perhaps TRBD1 or TRBD2 (5 bases each). CDR3 size: 16 residues. Trimming took 4 bases from V and 2 from J, leaving 18 bases between them. The germline gives CDR1 SEHNR, CDR2 FQNEAQ (reference sequence). CDR3 sequence (DNA): TGTGCCAGCAGCTCGGTCGACCGGGACGGAGCCTACGAGCAGTACTTC. Amino acids: CASSSVDRDGAYEQYF.

This chain connects TRBV4-1 to TRBJ2-2; TRBD1 agrees at 7 bases. The CDR3 covers 15 residues. The J segment lost 5 bases and the V segment lost 4 bases, leaving 7 bases of the junction unmatched. CDR1 is MGHRA and CDR2 is YSYEKL in the germline V gene. In nucleotides, the CDR3 is TGCGCCAGCAGCCCACCCACAGGGGTAACCGGGGAGCTGTTTTTT. It yields the protein CASSPPTGVTGELFF.

The chain is built from TRBV19 and TRBJ1-2; D is undetermined. CDR1 LNHDA and CDR2 SQIVND come from the germline V gene (reference sequence). Trimming cost V 6 bases and J 5 bases, with 10 bases left between them. This CDR3 region has 12 residues. CDR3 amino acids: CASSGRYYGYTF. The CDR3 nucleotides are TGTGCCAGTAGCGGCAGATATTATGGCTACACCTTC.

This clone is a singleton in its sample. The chain has TRBV5-5 and TRBJ1-1, with D possibly TRBD1 on 6 matching bases. Trimming shortened V by 0 bases and J by 2 bases, and 11 bases separated the two germline ends. The CDR3 length is 15 residues. Germline loops: CDR1 SGHKS, CDR2 YYEKEE (reference sequence). CDR3 residues: CASSLGGGHNTEAFF. In DNA form, the CDR3 reads TGTGCCAGCAGCTTGGGCGGGGGGCATAACACTGAAGCTTTCTTT.

This clone occurred once. This chain joins TRBV7-6 and TRBJ2-7; 7 nucleotides agree with TRBD1. CDR1 is SGHVS and CDR2 is FNYEAQ in the germline V gene. Unmatched junction bases numbered 4, after V lost 4 bases and J lost 4 bases. The CDR3 sequence is 13 residues long. The CDR3: CASSSPGQYEQYF. CDR3 coding DNA: TGTGCCAGCAGCTCACCGGGACAGTACGAGCAGTACTTC.

The chain couples TRBV5-1 to TRBJ2-6, with TRBD2 matching 9 bases. The germline CDR1 and CDR2 sequences are SGHRS and YFSETQ. With V trimmed by 1 base and J by 0 bases, 5 bases remained unmatched. CDR3 size: 18 residues. CDR3 protein: CASSLLAGASSGANVLTF. CDR3 in DNA: TGCGCCAGCAGCTTGTTAGCGGGGGCTAGCTCTGGGGCCAACGTCCTGACTTTC.

This clone occurred once. Here the CDR3 reads CASSPGPISYNEQFF. The DNA for the CDR3 is TGTGCCAGCAGCCCCGGACCGATTTCCTACAATGAGCAGTTCTTC. The V and J genes are TRBV2 and TRBJ2-1, with no clear D. The length of the CDR3 is 15 residues. Trimming took 6 bases from V and 1 from J, leaving 13 bases between them. In germline, CDR1 is SNHLY, CDR2 FYNNEI.

This rearrangement joins TRBV19 to TRBJ1-2; TRBD1 aligns across 10 bases. This CDR3 has 15 amino acids. Germline V gene sequence: CDR1 LNHDA, CDR2 SQIVND (reference sequence). Germline trimming cut 4 bases from V and 7 bases from J; bases unmatched to any gene: 9. The CDR3 DNA is TGTGCCAGTAGTACCGCCGGGACAGGGGTAGGTGGCTACACCTTC. Residues: CASSTAGTGVGGYTF.

The chain recombines TRBV5-6 with TRBJ1-1; 10 bases are a match to TRBD1. The junction had 7 bases not matched to a gene; V was cut back by 4 bases and J by 4 bases. This CDR3 spans 15 amino acids. The V gene's germline CDR1 is SGHDT and CDR2 YYEEEE. The CDR3 reads CASSRWTGGVTEAFF. Written as DNA, the CDR3 is TGTGCCAGCAGCAGATGGACAGGGGGGGTCACTGAAGCTTTCTTT.

This clone was seen a single time. The gene calls are TRBV2 and TRBJ2-5; TRBD1 matches 10 bases. The CDR3 loop spans 14 amino acids. The J segment lost 5 bases and the V segment lost 7 bases, leaving 7 bases of the junction unmatched. Germline-derived CDR1 and CDR2 are SNHLY and FYNNEI. CDR3 coding DNA: TGTGCCAGCAACGACAGGGGGCGAGGGGAGACCCAGTACTTC. Its translation is CASNDRGRGETQYF.

The J gene is TRBJ2-7, the V gene TRBV18, with 14 bases matching TRBD2. Looked up from germline, CDR1 is KGHSH and CDR2 is LQKENI. This CDR3 comprises 15 residues. After removal of 6 bases from V and 5 bases from J, the junction contained 6 bases not matched to a gene. CDR3 bases: TGTGCCAGCTCTCGGACTAGCGGGGGGTCCGACGAGCAGTACTTC. Translated, it gives CASSRTSGGSDEQYF.

V gene TRBV9 combines with J gene TRBJ2-1; 16 bases line up with TRBD2. This CDR3 region has 14 residues. Per germline, CDR1 SGDLS and CDR2 YYNGEE. V shed 4 bases, J shed 16 bases, and the junction held 8 bases outside the gene matches. The CDR3 reads CASSPPGTSGGAFF. CDR3 DNA: TGTGCCAGCAGCCCCCCCGGGACTAGCGGGGGGGCCTTCTTC.

V usage is TRBV7-9 and J usage is TRBJ2-5; the D call may be TRBD1 or TRBD2 (5 bases each). Germline V gene data show CDR1 as SEHNR and CDR2 as FQNEAQ (reference sequence). The CDR3 has 18 amino acids. V was trimmed by 2 bases and J by 3 bases, leaving 22 bases between them. CDR3 loop: CASSLQRQYRDGKETQYF. DNA of the CDR3: TGTGCCAGCAGCTTACAACGCCAATACCGGGACGGAAAAGAGACCCAGTACTTC.

CDR3 sequence reads: CASSYWTGLNSPLHF. The CDR3 coding sequence is TGTGCCAGCAGCTACTGGACAGGGTTGAATTCACCCCTCCACTTT. V usage is TRBV7-9 and J usage is TRBJ1-6, with TRBD1 matching 8 bases. The ends lost 4 bases at V and 7 bases at J; junction bases unmatched: 6. Germline V gene sequence: CDR1 SEHNR, CDR2 FQNEAQ (reference sequence). The CDR3 is 15 residues long.

This clone was detected only once. The gene calls are TRBV10-3 and TRBJ2-7; 7 nucleotides agree with TRBD1. V lost 3 bases, J lost 4 bases, and 3 bases stayed unmatched. Germline V gene sequence: CDR1 ENHRY, CDR2 SYGVKD. The CDR3 spans 13 residues. CDR3 protein: CAISDSRGYEQYF. CDR3 coding DNA: TGTGCCATCAGTGATTCCAGGGGGTACGAGCAGTACTTC.

This sequence joins TRBV7-9 and TRBJ2-3; 9 bases fit TRBD2. Trimming cost V 2 bases and J 4 bases; bases outside gene matches: 7. Germline CDR1 reads SEHNR; CDR2 reads FQNEAQ (reference sequence). The CDR3 sequence is 16 residues long. This CDR3 is CASSLSLAGKSDTQYF. The DNA of the CDR3 is TGTGCCAGCAGCTTATCTCTAGCGGGGAAGTCAGATACGCAGTATTTT.

Concerning this clone: This same CDR3 is encoded by further DNA sequences in the sample. The chain has TRBV18 and TRBJ2-5; D may be TRBD1 (5 bases). CDR1 KGHSH and CDR2 LQKENI come from the germline V gene. This CDR3 has 13 residues. The V end lost 2 bases, the J end lost 5 bases, and 9 bases lay between the germline ends. For the CDR3, the DNA is TGTGCCAGCTCACCAGGCCAGGGCGAGACCCAGTACTTC. Protein product: CASSPGQGETQYF.

A single count supports this clone. This rearrangement joins TRBV19 to TRBJ1-1; no clear D. V dropped 7 bases and J dropped 1 base, with 16 bases sitting between them. The CDR3 has 15 residues. CDR1 is LNHDA, CDR2 SQIVND, per germline (reference sequence). The CDR3 spells CASTPRQTPNTEAFF. DNA of the CDR3: TGTGCCAGTACCCCCAGGCAGACCCCGAACACTGAAGCTTTCTTT.

CDR3 in DNA: TGCAGCGTAGTAACAGGGGATCAGCCCCAGCATTTT. Amino acid sequence: CSVVTGDQPQHF. The J gene is TRBJ1-5, the V gene TRBV29-1; TRBD1 matches 7 bases. Germline loops: CDR1 SQVTM, CDR2 ANQGSEA. The CDR3 is 12 residues long. Trimming took 6 bases from V and 5 from J; bases not matched to a gene: 4.

The V gene is TRBV4-1, the J gene TRBJ2-5; D unresolved. Trimming took off 2 bases at V and 3 bases at J, with 10 bases between the two ends. The germline V gene encodes CDR1 MGHRA and CDR2 YSYEKL. There are 14 residues in the CDR3. CDR3 loop: CASSQRQPEETQYF. The CDR3 coding sequence is TGCGCCAGCAGCCAAAGACAACCTGAAGAGACCCAGTACTTC.

The chain links TRBV25-1 to TRBJ2-5; 12 bases fit TRBD2. The CDR3 length is 15 residues. Germline CDR1 and CDR2: MGHDK and SYGVNS. Trimming at V came to 2 bases and at J to 5 bases, leaving 3 bases not matched to a gene. CDR3 DNA: TGTGCCAGCAGTGAAGCTAGCGGGGGGGTTGAGACCCAGTACTTC. This encodes CASSEASGGVETQYF. The whole variable domain, remainder taken from reference TRBV25-1 and TRBJ2-5, is EADIYQTPRYLVIGTGKKITLECSQTMGHDKMYWYQQDPGMELHLIHYSYGVNSTEKGDLSSESTVSRIRTEHFPLTLESARPSHTSQYLCASSEASGGVETQYFGPGTRLLVL.

This sequence joins TRBV7-2 and TRBJ2-1, with 14 bases fitting TRBD2. The CDR3 contains 16 residues. V lost 4 bases, J lost 8 bases, and 7 bases stayed unmatched. Germline-derived CDR1 and CDR2 are SGHTA and FQGNSA. The CDR3 is CASSSSGTSGGYEQFF. As DNA, the CDR3 is TGTGCCAGCAGCTCATCCGGGACTAGCGGGGGCTATGAGCAGTTCTTC.